These 8 T cell receptor beta chains were sequenced from one sample in a study of a mutant IDH1 vaccine in newly diagnosed glioma. The repertoire was sequenced with immunoSEQ multiplex PCR; TCRdb's copy has only in-frame clones and lacks some. The top ten clones hold roughly 3.3% of a sample with more than 55,000 clones, approximately 80% of them seen once. What these receptors recognize is not known. Time point of the sample: week 5, during vaccination. Every vaccine dose comprised 300 ug of mutant IDH1 20-mer peptide plus topical imiquimod. The sample consisted of PBMCs, taken from a glioma patient whose treatment included an IDH1 peptide vaccine. These receptors were collected from a woman under 30 with glioma. Some clones in this sample may be carry-over from other donors' samples.

The chain uses TRBV29-1 and TRBJ1-1; the match to TRBD1 covers 8 bases. The CDR3 consists of 13 residues. Germline values: CDR1 SQVTM, CDR2 ANQGSEA. Losses at the gene ends were 7 bases for V and 4 bases for J; bases not matched to a gene: 8. The CDR3 sequence is CSAGQGGPTEAFF. CDR3 nucleotide sequence: TGCAGCGCCGGACAGGGAGGGCCCACTGAAGCTTTCTTT.

V and J are TRBV9 and TRBJ1-2, with a possible D match to TRBD1 (6 bases). CDR1 is SGDLS and CDR2 is YYNGEE in the germline V gene. The CDR3 runs 15 residues. Trimming removed 0 bases from V and 4 bases from J, with 13 bases in between. The CDR3 DNA sequence: TGTGCCAGCAGCGTAGAGTGGGGGCCAGGCTATGGCTACACCTTC. Amino acid sequence: CASSVEWGPGYGYTF.

The V and J genes are TRBV29-1 and TRBJ1-3; the D gene is possibly TRBD1 (5 bases). This CDR3 region has 15 residues. Germline V CDR1 and CDR2: SQVTM, ANQGSEA. With 4 bases removed from V and 0 bases from J, the gap between germline ends came to 13 bases. The CDR3 nucleotides are TGCAGCGTTGTGGGTTGGGGGGTCTCTGGAAACACCATATATTTT. Amino acid sequence: CSVVGWGVSGNTIYF.

This rearrangement joins TRBV7-9 to TRBJ1-1, with D perhaps TRBD1 (6 bases). Looked up from germline, CDR1 is SEHNR and CDR2 is FQNEAQ (reference sequence). V shed 5 bases and J shed 4 bases, with 17 bases lying between them. The CDR3 sequence is 15 residues long. DNA for the CDR3: TGTGCCAGCAGCCAACCAGACAGGTTGGGCACTGAAGCTTTCTTT. Translation gives CASSQPDRLGTEAFF.

The chain couples TRBV2 to TRBJ2-7; 8 nucleotides agree with TRBD1. The CDR3 spans 16 residues. V dropped 1 base and J dropped 6; count of bases not matched to a gene: 11. Germline loops: CDR1 SNHLY, CDR2 FYNNEI. CDR3 loop: CASSEDHSGQGGEQYF. CDR3 sequence (DNA): TGTGCCAGCAGTGAAGACCACAGTGGACAGGGAGGCGAGCAGTACTTC. The full variable domain, rest sourced from reference TRBV2 and TRBJ2-7, is EPEVTQTPSHQVTQMGQEVILRCVPISNHLYFYWYRQILGQKVEFLVSFYNNEISEKSEIFDDQFSVERPDGSNFTLKIRSTKLEDSAMYFCASSEDHSGQGGEQYFGPGTRLTVT.

The chain employs TRBV6-5 and TRBJ1-1; possibly TRBD1 for D (5 bases). The germline V and J ends were trimmed by 2 bases and 11 bases, with 9 bases remaining between them. In germline, CDR1 is MNHEY, CDR2 SVGAGI. The CDR3 totals 11 residues. CDR3 sequence reads: CASSYGGSAFF. CDR3 coding DNA: TGTGCCAGCAGTTACGGGGGGTCGGCTTTCTTT.

V and J are TRBV18 and TRBJ1-4, with D possibly matching TRBD1 (5 bases). The length of the CDR3 is 14 residues. Germline V CDR1 and CDR2: KGHSH, LQKENI. V was clipped by 3 bases and J by 1 base, with 6 bases between them. CDR3 region: CASSPRGTNEKLFF. CDR3 nucleotides: TGTGCCAGCTCACCGAGGGGAACTAATGAAAAACTGTTTTTT.

V is TRBV6-1 and J is TRBJ1-2; 7 bases line up with TRBD1. This CDR3 contains 14 residues. Germline CDR1 reads MNHNS; CDR2 reads SASEGT. V trimming: 4 bases; J trimming: 7 bases; junction bases outside the gene matches: 9. The CDR3 is CASSAMGQTTGYTF. DNA of the CDR3: TGTGCCAGCAGTGCCATGGGACAGACCACTGGCTACACCTTC.